Each of the 4 T cell receptor beta chains below was sequenced from the same sample in a study of glioma-infiltrating T cells. Amplification of TCR alpha and beta CDR3 regions from RNA used iRepertoire nested multiplex PCR. TCRdb re-analysed the multiplex PCR reads in MiXCR, keeping a single row per CDR3 protein. The table records more than 20,000 distinct CDR3 sequences, around 23% of them present only once. The sample was glioma tissue, nonneoplastic brain tissue, or PBMCs (not recorded which). Receptors were obtained from a human donor with low-grade glioma or glioblastoma, undergoing nonglioma brain surgery, or in good health (not recorded which).

The V gene is TRBV4-2, the J gene TRBJ2-2; D uncertain. Per the germline V gene, CDR1 is LGHNA and CDR2 is YNFKEQ. The CDR3 runs 16 residues. V lost 0 bases, J lost 6 bases, and 14 bases lay in between. The CDR3 spells CASSQESRLDAGELFF. DNA for the CDR3: TGTGCCAGCAGCCAAGAAAGCAGGCTGGACGCCGGGGAGCTGTTTTTT.

This clonotype has at least ten counts. The V and J genes are TRBV6-1 and TRBJ2-1; 8 nucleotides line up with TRBD2. This CDR3 has 16 residues. Unmatched junction bases numbered 8, after V lost 6 bases and J lost 1 base. Germline loops: CDR1 MNHNS, CDR2 SASEGT. The CDR3 protein is CASRRPGGVSYNEQFF. The CDR3 nucleotides read TGTGCCAGCAGAAGGCCCGGGGGGGTATCCTACAATGAGCAGTTCTTC.

CDR3 coding DNA: TGCAGTGCTAGGGATATCAGGAGATCCGTGAGGAACACTGAAGCTTTCTTT. Amino acids: CSARDIRRSVRNTEAFF. The V gene is TRBV20-1, the J gene TRBJ1-1; no definite D call. V was cut by 3 bases and J by 1 base, with 21 bases left in between. The CDR3 spans 17 residues. Germline V gives CDR1 DFQATT, CDR2 SNEGSKA (reference sequence).

This clonotype appeared many times. This chain joins TRBV20-1 and TRBJ2-7; possibly TRBD1 for D (5 bases). The CDR3 is 12 residues long. Germline CDR1 reads DFQATT; CDR2 reads SNEGSKA (reference sequence). The V gene lost 5 bases and the J gene lost 1 base, with 9 bases spanning the gap. The CDR3 is CSAPRQSYEQYF. CDR3 in DNA: TGCAGTGCTCCTCGACAGTCCTACGAGCAGTACTTC.